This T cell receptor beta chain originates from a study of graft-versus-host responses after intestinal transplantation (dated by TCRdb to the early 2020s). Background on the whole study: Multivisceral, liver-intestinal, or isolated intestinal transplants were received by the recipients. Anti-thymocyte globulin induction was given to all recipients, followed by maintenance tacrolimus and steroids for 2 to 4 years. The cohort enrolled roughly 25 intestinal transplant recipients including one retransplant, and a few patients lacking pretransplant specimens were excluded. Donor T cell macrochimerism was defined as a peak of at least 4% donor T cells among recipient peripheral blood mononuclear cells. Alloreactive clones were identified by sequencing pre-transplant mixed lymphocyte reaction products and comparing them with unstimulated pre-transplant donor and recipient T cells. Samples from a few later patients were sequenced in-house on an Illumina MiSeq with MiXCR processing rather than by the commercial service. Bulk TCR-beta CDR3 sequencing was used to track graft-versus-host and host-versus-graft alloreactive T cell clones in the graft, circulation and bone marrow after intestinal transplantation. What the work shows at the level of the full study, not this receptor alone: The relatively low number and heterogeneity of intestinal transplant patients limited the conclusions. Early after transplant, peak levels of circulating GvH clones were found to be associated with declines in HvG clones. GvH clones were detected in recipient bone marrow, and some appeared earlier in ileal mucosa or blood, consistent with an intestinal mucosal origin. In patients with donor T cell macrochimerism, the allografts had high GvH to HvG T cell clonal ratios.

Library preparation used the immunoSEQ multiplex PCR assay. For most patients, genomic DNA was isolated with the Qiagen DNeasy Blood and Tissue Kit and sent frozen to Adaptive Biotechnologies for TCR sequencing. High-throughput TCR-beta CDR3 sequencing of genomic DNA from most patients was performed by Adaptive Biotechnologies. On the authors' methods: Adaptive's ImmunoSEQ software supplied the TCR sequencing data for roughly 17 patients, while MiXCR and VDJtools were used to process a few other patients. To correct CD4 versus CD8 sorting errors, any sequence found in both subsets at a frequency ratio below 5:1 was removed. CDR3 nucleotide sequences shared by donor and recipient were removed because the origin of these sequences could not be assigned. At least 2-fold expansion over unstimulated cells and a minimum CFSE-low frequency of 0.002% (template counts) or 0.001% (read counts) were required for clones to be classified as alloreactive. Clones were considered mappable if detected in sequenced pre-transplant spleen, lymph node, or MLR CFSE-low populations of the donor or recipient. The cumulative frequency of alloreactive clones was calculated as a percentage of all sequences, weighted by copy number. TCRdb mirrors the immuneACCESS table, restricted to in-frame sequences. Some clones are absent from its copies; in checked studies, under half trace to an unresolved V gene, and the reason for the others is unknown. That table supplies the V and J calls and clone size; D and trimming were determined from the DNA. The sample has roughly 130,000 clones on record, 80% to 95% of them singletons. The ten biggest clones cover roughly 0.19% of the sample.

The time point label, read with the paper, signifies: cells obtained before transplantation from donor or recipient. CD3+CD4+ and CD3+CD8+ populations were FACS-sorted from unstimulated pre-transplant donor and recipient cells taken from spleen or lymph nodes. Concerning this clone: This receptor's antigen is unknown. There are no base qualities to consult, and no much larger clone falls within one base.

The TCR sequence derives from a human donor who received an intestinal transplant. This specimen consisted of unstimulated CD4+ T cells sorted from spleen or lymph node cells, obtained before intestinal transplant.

The DNA sequence reads TGTGCCAGCAGCCGTGACAGGGGGGGTGGGAGTGAGCAGTTCTTC. It translates as CASSRDRGGGSEQFF. The V and J genes are TRBV6-5 and TRBJ2-1; TRBD1 aligns with 9 central bases. V has 6 bases trimmed and J has 9 bases trimmed; junction bases matching no gene number 12. CDR1 MNHEY and CDR2 SVGAGI were looked up in the germline V gene. The cysteine opens and the phenylalanine closes a CDR3 of 15 amino acids. The DNA shown is the 45-base CDR3, in frame from base 1.